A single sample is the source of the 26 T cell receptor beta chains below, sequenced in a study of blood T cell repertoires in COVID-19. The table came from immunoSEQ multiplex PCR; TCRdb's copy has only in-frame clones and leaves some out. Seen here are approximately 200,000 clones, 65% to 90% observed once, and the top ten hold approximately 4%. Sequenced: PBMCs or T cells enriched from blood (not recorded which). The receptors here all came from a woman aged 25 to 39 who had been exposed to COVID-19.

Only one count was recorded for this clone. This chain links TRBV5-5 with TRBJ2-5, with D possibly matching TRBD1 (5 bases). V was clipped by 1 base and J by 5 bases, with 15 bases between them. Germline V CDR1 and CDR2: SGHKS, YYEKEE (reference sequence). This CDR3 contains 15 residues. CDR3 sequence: CASSLSRALGETQYF. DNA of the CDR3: TGTGCCAGCAGCTTGTCCAGGGCCTTGGGGGAGACCCAGTACTTC.

As DNA, the CDR3 is TGCGCCAGCAGCCCCTCCCGCGGGGGAAACACCGGGGAGCTGTTTTTT. It codes for CASSPSRGGNTGELFF. The chain recombines TRBV5-1 with TRBJ2-2; 7 nucleotides line up with TRBD2. Germline V gene sequence: CDR1 SGHRS, CDR2 YFSETQ. V was clipped by 4 bases and J by 2 bases; unmatched bases: 8. The CDR3 sequence is 16 residues long.

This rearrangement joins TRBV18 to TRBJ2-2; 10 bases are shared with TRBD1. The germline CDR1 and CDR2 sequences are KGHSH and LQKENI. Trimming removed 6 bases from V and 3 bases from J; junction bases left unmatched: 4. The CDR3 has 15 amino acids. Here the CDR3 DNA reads TGTGCCAGCTCTCCGGACAGGGGGGACACCGGGGAGCTGTTTTTT. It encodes CASSPDRGDTGELFF.

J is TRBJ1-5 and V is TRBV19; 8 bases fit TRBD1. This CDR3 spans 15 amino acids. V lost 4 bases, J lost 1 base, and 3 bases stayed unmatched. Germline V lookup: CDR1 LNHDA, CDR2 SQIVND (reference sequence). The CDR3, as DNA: TGTGCCAGTAGTAAGCGACAGGGGAGCAATCAGCCCCAGCATTTT. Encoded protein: CASSKRQGSNQPQHF.

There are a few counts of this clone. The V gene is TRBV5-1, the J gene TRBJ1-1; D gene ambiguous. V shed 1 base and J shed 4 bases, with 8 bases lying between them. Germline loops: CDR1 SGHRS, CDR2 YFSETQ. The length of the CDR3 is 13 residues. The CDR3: CASSLQEGTEAFF. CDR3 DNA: TGCGCCAGCAGCTTGCAGGAGGGCACTGAAGCTTTCTTT.

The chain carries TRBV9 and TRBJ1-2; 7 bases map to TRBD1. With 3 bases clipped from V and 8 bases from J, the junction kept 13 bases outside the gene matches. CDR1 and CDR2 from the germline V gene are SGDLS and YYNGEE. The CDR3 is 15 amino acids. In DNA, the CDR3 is TGTGCCAGCAGCGACCCGACAGGGTTAACCTACGGCTACACCTTC. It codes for CASSDPTGLTYGYTF. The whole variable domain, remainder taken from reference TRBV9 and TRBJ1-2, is DSGVTQTPKHLITATGQRVTLRCSPRSGDLSVYWYQQSLDQGLQFLIQYYNGEERAKGNILERFSAQQFPDLHSELNLSSLELGDSALYFCASSDPTGLTYGYTFGSGTRLTVV.

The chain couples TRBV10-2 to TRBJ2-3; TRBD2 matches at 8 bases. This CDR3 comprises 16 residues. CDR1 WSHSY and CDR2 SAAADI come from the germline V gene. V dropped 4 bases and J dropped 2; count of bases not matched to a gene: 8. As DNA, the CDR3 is TGCGCCAGCAGTGCCCTGCGGCGGGGGGCCACAGATACGCAGTATTTT. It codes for CASSALRRGATDTQYF.

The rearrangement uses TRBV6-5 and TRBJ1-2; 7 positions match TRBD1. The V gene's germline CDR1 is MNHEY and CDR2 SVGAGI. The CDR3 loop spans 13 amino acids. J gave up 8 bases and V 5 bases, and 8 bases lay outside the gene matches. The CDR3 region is CASSRDSGRGYTF. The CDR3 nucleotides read TGTGCCAGCAGTAGGGACAGCGGACGGGGCTACACCTTC.

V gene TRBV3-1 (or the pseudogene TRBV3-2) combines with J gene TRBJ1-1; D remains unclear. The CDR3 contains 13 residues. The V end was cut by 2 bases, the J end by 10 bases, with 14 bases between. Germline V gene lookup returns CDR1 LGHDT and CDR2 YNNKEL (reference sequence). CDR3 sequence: CASSQMRTGGAFF. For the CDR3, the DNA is TGTGCCAGCAGCCAAATGCGCACCGGTGGAGCTTTCTTT.

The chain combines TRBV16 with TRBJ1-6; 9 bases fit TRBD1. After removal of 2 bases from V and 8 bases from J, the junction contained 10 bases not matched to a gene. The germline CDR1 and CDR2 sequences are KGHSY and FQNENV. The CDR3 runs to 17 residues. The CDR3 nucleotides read TGTGCCAGCAGCCAAACGGAAGACAGGGGGAAGGATTCACCCCTCCACTTT. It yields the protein CASSQTEDRGKDSPLHF.

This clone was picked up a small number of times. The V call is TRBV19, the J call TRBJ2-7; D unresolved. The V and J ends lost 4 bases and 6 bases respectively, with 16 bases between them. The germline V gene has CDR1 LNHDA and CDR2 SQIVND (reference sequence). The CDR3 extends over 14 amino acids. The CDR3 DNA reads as TGTGCCAGTAGTAACGGGTTGGCCTCTATCGAGCAGTACTTC. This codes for CASSNGLASIEQYF.

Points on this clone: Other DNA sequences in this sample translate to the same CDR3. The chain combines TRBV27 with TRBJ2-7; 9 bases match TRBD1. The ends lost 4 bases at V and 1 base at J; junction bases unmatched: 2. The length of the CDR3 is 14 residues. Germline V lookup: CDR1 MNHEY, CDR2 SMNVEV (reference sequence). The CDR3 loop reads CASSYGTGSYEQYF. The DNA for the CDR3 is TGTGCCAGCAGTTATGGGACAGGGTCCTACGAGCAGTACTTC.

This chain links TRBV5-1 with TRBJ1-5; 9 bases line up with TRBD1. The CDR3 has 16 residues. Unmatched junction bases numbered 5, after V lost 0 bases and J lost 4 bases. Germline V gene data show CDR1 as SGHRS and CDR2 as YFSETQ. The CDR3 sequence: CASSLGGQGDNQPQHF. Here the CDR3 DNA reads TGCGCCAGCAGCTTGGGGGGACAGGGAGATAATCAGCCCCAGCATTTT.

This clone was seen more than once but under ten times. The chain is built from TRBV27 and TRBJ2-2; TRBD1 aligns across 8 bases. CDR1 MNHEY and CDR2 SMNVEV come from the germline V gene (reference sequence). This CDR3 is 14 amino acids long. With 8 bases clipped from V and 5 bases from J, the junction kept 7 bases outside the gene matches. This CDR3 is CASRTGLGTGELFF. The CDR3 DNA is TGTGCCAGCCGGACAGGGCTAGGGACCGGGGAGCTGTTTTTT.

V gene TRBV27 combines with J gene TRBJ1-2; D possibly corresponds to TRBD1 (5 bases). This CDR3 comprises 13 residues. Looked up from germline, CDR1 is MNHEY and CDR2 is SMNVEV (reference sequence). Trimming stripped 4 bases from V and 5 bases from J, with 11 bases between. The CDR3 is CASSSVGGYGYTF. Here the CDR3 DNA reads TGTGCCAGCAGTTCCGTTGGGGGGTATGGCTACACCTTC.

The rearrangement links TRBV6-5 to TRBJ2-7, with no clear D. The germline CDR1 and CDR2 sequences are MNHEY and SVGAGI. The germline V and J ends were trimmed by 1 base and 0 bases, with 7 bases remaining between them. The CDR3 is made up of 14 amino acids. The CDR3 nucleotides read TGTGCCAGCAGTTACTGGCGACACTCCTACGAGCAGTACTTC. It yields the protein CASSYWRHSYEQYF.

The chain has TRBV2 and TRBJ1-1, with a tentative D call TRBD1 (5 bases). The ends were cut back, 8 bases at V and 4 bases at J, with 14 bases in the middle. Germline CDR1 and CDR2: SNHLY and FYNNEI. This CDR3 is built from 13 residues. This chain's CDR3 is CASARQSRTEAFF. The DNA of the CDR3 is TGTGCCAGCGCCAGACAGTCGCGCACTGAAGCTTTCTTT.

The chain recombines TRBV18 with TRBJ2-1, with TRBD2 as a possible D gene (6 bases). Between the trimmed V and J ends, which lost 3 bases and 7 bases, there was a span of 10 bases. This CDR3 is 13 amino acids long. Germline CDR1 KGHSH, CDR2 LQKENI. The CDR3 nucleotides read TGTGCCAGCTCACCCCTTGGGGGGAATGAGCAGTTCTTC. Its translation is CASSPLGGNEQFF. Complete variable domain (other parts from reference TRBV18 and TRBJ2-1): NAGVMQNPRHLVRRRGQEARLRCSPMKGHSHVYWYRQLPEEGLKFMVYLQKENIIDESGMPKERFSAEFPKEGPSILRIQQVVRGDSAAYFCASSPLGGNEQFFGPGTRLTVL.

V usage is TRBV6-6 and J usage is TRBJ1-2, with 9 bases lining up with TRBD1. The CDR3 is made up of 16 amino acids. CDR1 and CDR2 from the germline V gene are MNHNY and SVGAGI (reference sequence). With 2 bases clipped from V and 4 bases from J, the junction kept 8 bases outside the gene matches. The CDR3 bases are TGTGCCAGCAGTTACCCACAGGGGGCGGCGACCTATGGCTACACCTTC. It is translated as CASSYPQGAATYGYTF.

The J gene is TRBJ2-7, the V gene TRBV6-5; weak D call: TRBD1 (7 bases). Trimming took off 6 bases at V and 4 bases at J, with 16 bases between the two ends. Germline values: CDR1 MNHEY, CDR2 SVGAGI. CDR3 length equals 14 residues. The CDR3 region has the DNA TGTGCCAGCAGCCAGGCGGGACAGAGTTACGAGCAGTACTTC. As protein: CASSQAGQSYEQYF.

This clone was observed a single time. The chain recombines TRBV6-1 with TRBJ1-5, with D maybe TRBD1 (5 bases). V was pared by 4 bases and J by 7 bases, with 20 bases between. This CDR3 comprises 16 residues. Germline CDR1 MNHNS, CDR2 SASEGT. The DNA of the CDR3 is TGTGCCAGCAGTGGGGGGGTGAAGGGTCTCGCCCAGCCCCAGCATTTT. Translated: CASSGGVKGLAQPQHF.

This CDR3 reads CASSSPGQGGHQPQHF. The CDR3 DNA is TGTGCCAGCAGCTCACCAGGACAGGGAGGTCATCAGCCCCAGCATTTT. The rearrangement joins TRBV21-1 to TRBJ1-5; the DNA was not used to check the table's D call, TRBD1. TRBV21-1 is a documented pseudogene. CDR3 length equals 16 residues.

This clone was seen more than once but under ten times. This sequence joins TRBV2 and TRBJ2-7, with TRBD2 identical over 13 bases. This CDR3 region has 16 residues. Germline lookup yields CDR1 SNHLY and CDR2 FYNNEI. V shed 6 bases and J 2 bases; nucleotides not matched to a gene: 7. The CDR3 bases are TGTGCCAGCAGCGGACTAGCGGGGGTGAAGACCTACGAGCAGTACTTC. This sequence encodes CASSGLAGVKTYEQYF.

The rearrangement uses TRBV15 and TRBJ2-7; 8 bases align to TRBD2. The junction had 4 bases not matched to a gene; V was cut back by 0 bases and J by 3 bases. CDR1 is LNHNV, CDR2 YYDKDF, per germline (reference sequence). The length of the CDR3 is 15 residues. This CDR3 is CATSRDSGRGYEQYF. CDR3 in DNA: TGTGCCACCAGCAGAGATTCCGGGAGGGGCTACGAGCAGTACTTC.

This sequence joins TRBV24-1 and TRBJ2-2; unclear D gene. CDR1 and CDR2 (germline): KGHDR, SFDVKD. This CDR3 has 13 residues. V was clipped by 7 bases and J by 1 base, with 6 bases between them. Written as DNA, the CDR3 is TGTGCCACCAGGACGGGGAACACCGGGGAGCTGTTTTTT. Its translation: CATRTGNTGELFF.

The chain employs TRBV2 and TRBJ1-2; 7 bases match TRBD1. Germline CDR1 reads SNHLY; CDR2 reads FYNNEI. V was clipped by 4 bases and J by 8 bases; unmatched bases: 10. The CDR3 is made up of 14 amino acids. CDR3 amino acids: CASSALGQLGGYTF. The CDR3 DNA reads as TGTGCCAGCAGTGCATTGGGACAGTTGGGGGGCTACACCTTC.